This TCR beta chain derives from a study of blood T cell repertoires in COVID-19. Per the original methods: By means of reference gene primer amplification, nucleated cell counts were estimated. Generated by immunoSEQ multiplex PCR, the TCRdb table keeps only in-frame clones and is missing some. Clone size and the V and J calls come from that table; the DNA yielded D and trimming. The data hold fewer than 200,000 clones, with 75% to 80% observed a single time. The sequencing sample was made of peripheral blood. The receptor was derived from a woman in her 70s with acute or convalescent COVID-19.

In DNA, the CDR3 is TGTGCCAGTAGTGACAGGGGGGCTCAGTACTTC. Translating gives CASSDRGAQYF. The chain recombines TRBV19 with TRBJ2-4; 9 positions agree with TRBD1. CDR1 LNHDA and CDR2 SQIVND come from the germline V gene (reference sequence). V was pared by 5 bases and J by 12 bases, with 2 bases of the junction left unmatched. This CDR3 region has 11 residues. The full variable domain, in which reference TRBV19 and TRBJ2-4 provide the parts outside the CDR3, is DGGITQSPKYLFRKEGQNVTLSCEQNLNHDAMYWYRQDPGQGLRLIYYSQIVNDFQKGDIAEGYSVSREKKESFPLTVTSAQKNPTAFYLCASSDRGAQYFGAGTRLSVL.